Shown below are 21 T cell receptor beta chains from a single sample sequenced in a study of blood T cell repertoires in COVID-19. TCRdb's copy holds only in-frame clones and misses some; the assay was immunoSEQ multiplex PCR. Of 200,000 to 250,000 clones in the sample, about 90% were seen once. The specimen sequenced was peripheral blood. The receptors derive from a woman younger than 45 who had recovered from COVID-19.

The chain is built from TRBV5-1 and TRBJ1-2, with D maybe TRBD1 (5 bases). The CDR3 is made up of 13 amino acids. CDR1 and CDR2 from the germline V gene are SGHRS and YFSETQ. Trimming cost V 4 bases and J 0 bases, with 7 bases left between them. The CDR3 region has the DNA TGCGCCAGCAGCACAGGCACTAACTATGGCTACACCTTC. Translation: CASSTGTNYGYTF.

The CDR3: CASSQTPSGMNTEAFF. CDR3 bases: TGCGCCAGCAGCCAAACCCCCAGCGGAATGAACACTGAAGCTTTCTTT. V and J are TRBV4-1 and TRBJ1-1, with D hard to call. CDR3 length equals 16 residues. The V end lost 2 bases, the J end lost 0 bases, and 13 bases lay between the germline ends. Germline assignment: CDR1 MGHRA and CDR2 YSYEKL.

The DNA of the CDR3 is TGTGCCAGCATGTCTGTGGCGGGGGGTACAGATACGCAGTATTTT. Protein sequence: CASMSVAGGTDTQYF. This rearrangement joins TRBV6-5 to TRBJ2-3; the match to TRBD2 covers 8 bases. There are 15 residues in the CDR3. Unmatched junction bases numbered 9, after V lost 7 bases and J lost 3 bases. Germline V gene sequence: CDR1 MNHEY, CDR2 SVGAGI.

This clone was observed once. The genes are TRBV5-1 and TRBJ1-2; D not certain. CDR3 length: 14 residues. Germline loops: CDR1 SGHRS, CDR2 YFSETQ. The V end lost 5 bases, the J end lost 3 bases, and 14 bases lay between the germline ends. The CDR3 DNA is TGCGCCAGCAGAACCTCCGAGGCTGACTATGGCTACACCTTC. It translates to CASRTSEADYGYTF.

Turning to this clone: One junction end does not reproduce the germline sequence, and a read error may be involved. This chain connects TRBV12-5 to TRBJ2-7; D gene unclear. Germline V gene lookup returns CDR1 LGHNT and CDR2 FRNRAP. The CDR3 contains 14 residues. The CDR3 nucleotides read TGTGCTAGTGGTTTGGGGGCATCCTCCGACGAGCAGTACTTC. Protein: CASGLGASSDEQYF. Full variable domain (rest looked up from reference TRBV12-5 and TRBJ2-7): DARVTQTPRHKVTEMGQEVTMRCQPILGHNTVFWYRQTMMQGLELLAYFRNRAPLDDSGMPKDRFSAEMPDATLATLKIQPSEPRDSAVYFCASGLGASSDEQYFGPGTRLTVT.

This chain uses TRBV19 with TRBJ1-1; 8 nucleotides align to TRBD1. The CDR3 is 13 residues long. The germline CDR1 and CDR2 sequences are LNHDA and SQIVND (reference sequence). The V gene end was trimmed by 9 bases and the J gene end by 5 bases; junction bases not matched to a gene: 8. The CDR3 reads CASRQGLETEAFF. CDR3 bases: TGTGCCAGCAGACAGGGGTTGGAAACTGAAGCTTTCTTT. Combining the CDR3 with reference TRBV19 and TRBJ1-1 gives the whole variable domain DGGITQSPKYLFRKEGQNVTLSCEQNLNHDAMYWYRQDPGQGLRLIYYSQIVNDFQKGDIAEGYSVSREKKESFPLTVTSAQKNPTAFYLCASRQGLETEAFFGQGTRLTVV.

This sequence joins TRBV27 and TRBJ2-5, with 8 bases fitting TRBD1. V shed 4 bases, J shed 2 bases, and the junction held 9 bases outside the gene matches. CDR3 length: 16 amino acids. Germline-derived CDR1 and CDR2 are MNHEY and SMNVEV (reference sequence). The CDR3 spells CASSSRRDRLQETQYF. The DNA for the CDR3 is TGTGCCAGCAGTTCACGAAGGGACAGGCTTCAAGAGACCCAGTACTTC.

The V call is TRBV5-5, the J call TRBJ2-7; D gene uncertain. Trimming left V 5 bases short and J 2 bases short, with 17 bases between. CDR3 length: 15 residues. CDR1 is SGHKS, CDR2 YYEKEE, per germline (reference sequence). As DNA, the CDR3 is TGTGCCAGCAGTCTGAACAGTCTCCTTACCTACGAGCAGTACTTC. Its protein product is CASSLNSLLTYEQYF.

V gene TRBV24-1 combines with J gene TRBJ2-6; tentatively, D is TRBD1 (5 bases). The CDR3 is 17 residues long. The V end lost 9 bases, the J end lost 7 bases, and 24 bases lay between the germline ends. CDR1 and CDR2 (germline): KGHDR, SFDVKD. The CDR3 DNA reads TGTGCCACCCCCAGACCCTGGACACGCGTGGATGCCAACGTCCTGACTTTC. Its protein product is CATPRPWTRVDANVLTF.

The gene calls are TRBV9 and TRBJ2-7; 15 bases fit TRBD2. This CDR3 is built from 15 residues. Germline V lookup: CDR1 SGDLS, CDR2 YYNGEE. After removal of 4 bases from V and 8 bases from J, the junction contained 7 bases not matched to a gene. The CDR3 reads CASSRGTSGGSKQYF. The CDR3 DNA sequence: TGTGCCAGCAGCCGAGGGACTAGCGGGGGGAGCAAGCAGTACTTC. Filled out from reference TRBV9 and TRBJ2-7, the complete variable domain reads DSGVTQTPKHLITATGQRVTLRCSPRSGDLSVYWYQQSLDQGLQFLIQYYNGEERAKGNILERFSAQQFPDLHSELNLSSLELGDSALYFCASSRGTSGGSKQYFGPGTRLTVT.

The CDR3 is CSANGGSEQFF. CDR3 DNA: TGCAGTGCTAATGGCGGCTCTGAGCAGTTCTTC. The V call is TRBV20-1, the J call TRBJ2-1; no clear D gene. The length of the CDR3 is 11 residues. CDR1 DFQATT and CDR2 SNEGSKA come from the germline V gene (reference sequence). V was shortened by 4 bases and J by 9 bases, with 10 bases between the two germline ends.

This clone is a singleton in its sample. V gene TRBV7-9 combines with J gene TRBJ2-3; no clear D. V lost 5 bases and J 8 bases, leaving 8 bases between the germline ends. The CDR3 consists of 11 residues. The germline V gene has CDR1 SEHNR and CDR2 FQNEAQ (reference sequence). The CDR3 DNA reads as TGTGCCAGCAGCGCTACGGGTACGCAGTATTTT. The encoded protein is CASSATGTQYF.

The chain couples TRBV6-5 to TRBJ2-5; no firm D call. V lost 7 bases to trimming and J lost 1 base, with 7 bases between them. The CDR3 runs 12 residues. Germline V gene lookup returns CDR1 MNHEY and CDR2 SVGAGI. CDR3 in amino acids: CASTGSQETQYF. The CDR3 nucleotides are TGTGCCAGCACAGGCAGCCAAGAGACCCAGTACTTC.

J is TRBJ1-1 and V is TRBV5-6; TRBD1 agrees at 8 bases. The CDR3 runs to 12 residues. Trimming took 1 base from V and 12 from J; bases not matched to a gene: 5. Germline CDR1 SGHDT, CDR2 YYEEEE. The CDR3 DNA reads TGTGCCAGCAGCTTGCCACAGGGGGTTTCTTTCTTT. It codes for CASSLPQGVSFF.

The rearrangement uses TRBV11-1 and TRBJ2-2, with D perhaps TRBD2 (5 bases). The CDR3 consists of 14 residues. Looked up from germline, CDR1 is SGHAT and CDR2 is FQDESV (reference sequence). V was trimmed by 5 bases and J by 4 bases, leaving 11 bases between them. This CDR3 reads CASSPGVRTGELFF. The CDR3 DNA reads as TGTGCCAGCAGCCCCGGGGTCCGCACCGGGGAGCTGTTTTTT.

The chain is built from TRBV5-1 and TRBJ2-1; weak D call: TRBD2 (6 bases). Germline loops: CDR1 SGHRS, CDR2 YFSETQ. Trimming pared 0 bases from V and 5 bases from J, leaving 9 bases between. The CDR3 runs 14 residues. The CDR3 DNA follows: TGCGCCAGCAGCTTGGCCAGGAGGGACAATGAGCAGTTCTTC. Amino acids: CASSLARRDNEQFF.

The CDR3 loop is CASSGDSLEFYGYTF. CDR3 DNA: TGTGCCAGCAGTGGGGACAGTTTAGAATTCTATGGCTACACCTTC. The chain has TRBV2 and TRBJ1-2; 7 positions agree with TRBD1. From germline, CDR1 is SNHLY and CDR2 FYNNEI. Trimming cost V 4 bases and J 4 bases; bases outside gene matches: 9. This CDR3 has 15 residues.

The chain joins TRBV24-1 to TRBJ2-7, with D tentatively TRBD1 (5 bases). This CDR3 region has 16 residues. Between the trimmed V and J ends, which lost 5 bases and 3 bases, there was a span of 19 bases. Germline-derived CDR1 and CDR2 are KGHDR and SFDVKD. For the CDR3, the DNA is TGTGCCACCAGTGTGAAATTCTGGGGCAGACTCTACGAGCAGTACTTC. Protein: CATSVKFWGRLYEQYF.

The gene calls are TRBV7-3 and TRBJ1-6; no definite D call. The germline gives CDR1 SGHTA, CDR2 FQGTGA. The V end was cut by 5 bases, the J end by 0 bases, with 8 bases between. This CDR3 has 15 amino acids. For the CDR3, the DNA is TGTGCCAGCAGCATGGAGACCTCCTATAATTCACCCCTCCACTTT. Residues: CASSMETSYNSPLHF.

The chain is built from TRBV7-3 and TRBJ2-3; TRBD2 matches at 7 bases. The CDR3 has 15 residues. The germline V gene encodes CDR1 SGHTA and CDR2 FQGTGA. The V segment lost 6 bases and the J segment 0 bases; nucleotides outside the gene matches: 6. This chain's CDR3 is CASSQKRGSTDTQYF. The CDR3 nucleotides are TGTGCCAGCAGTCAGAAGCGGGGAAGCACAGATACGCAGTATTTT. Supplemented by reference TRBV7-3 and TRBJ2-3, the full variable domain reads GAGVSQTPSNKVTEKGKYVELRCDPISGHTALYWYRQSLGQGPEFLIYFQGTGAADDSGLPNDRFFAVRPEGSVSTLKIQRTERGDSAVYLCASSQKRGSTDTQYFGPGTRLTVL.

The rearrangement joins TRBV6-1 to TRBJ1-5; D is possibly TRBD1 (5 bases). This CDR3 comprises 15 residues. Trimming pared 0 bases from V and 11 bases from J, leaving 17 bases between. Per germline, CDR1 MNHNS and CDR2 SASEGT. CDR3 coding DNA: TGTGCCAGCAGTGAAGCCCCGACAGTAGTAGGTACCCAGCATTTT. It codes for CASSEAPTVVGTQHF.